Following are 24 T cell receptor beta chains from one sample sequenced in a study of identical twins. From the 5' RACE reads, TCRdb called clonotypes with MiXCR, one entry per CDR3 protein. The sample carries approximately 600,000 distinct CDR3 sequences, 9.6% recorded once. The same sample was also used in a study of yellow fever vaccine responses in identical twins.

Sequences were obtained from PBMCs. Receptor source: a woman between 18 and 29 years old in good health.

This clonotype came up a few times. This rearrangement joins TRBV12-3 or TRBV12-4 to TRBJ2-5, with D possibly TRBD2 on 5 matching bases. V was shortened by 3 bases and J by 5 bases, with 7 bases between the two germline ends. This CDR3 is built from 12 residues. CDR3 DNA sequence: TGTGCCAGCAGTTTCAGGAGGGAGACCCAGTACTTC. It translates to CASSFRRETQYF.

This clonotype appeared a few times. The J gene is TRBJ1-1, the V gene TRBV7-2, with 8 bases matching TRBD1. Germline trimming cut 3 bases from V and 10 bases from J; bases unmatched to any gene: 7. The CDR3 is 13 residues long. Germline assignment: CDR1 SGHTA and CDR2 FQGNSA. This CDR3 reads CASSLKQGASAFF. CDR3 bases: TGTGCCAGCAGCTTGAAGCAGGGGGCTTCAGCTTTCTTT.

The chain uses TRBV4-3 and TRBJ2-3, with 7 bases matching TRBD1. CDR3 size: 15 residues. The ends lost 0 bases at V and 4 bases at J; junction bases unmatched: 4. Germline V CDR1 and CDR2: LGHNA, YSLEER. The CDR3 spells CASSQEIQGADTQYF. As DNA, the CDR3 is TGCGCCAGCAGCCAAGAAATCCAGGGGGCAGATACGCAGTATTTT.

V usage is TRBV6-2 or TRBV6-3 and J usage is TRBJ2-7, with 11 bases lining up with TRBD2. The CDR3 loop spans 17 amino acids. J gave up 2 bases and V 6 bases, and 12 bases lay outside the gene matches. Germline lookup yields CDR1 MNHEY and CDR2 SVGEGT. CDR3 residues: CASRNQLGTSGTYEQYF. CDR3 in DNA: TGTGCCAGCAGGAACCAACTTGGGACTAGCGGCACCTACGAGCAGTACTTC.

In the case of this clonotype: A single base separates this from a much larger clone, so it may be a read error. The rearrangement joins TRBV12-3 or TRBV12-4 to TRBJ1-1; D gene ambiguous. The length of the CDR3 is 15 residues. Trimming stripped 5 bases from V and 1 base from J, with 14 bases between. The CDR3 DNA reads TGTGCCAGCAGTCTCCGGGATCTGGCGAACACTGAAGCTTTCTTT. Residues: CASSLRDLANTEAFF.

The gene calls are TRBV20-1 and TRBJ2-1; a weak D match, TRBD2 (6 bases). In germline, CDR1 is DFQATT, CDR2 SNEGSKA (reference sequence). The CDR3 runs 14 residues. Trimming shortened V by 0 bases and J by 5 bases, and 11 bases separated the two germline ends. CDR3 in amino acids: CSAREGGDNNEQFF. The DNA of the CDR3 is TGCAGTGCTAGAGAGGGCGGGGATAACAATGAGCAGTTCTTC.

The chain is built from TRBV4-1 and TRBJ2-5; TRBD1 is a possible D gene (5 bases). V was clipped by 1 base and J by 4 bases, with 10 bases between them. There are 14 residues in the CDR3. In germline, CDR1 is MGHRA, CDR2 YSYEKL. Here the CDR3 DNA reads TGCGCCAGCAGCCAAGGGGCAAGGGGAGAGACCCAGTACTTC. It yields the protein CASSQGARGETQYF.

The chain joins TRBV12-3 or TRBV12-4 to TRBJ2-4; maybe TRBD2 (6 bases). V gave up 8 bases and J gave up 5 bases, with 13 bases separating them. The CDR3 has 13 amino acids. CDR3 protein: CASCWEEQNIQYF. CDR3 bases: TGTGCCAGCTGTTGGGAGGAGCAAAACATTCAGTACTTC.

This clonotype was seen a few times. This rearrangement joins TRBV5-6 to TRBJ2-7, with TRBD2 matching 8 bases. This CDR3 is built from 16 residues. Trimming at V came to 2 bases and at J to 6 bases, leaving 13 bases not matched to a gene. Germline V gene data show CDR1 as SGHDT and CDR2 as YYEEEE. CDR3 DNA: TGTGCCAGCAGCTTTGAGGAGGAATCACGGGGGGGCGAGCAGTACTTC. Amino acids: CASSFEEESRGGEQYF. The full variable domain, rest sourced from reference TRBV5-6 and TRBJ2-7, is DAGVTQSPTHLIKTRGQQVTLRCSPKSGHDTVSWYQQALGQGPQFIFQYYEEEERQRGNFPDRFSGHQFPNYSSELNVNALLLGDSALYLCASSFEEESRGGEQYFGPGTRLTVT.

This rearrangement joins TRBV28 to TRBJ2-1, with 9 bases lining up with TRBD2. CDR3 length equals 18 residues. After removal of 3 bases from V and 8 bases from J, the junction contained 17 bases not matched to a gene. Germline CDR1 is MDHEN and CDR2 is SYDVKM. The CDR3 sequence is CASSFPKASGIKMDEQFF. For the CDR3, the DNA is TGTGCCAGCAGTTTCCCTAAGGCTAGCGGGATCAAAATGGATGAGCAGTTCTTC.

CDR3 bases: TGTGCCATCAGTGAGGAGGGGTGGGAGACCCAGTACTTC. Protein product: CAISEEGWETQYF. V and J are TRBV10-3 and TRBJ2-5, with D perhaps being TRBD1 or TRBD2 (5 bases each). V shed 2 bases and J shed 5 bases, with 9 bases lying between them. Per germline, CDR1 ENHRY and CDR2 SYGVKD. The CDR3 is 13 residues long.

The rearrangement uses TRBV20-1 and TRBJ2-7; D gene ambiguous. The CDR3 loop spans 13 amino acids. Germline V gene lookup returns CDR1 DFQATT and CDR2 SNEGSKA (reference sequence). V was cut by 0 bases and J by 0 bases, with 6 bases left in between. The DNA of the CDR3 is TGCAGTGCTAGAGAGGCGTCCTCCTACGAGCAGTACTTC. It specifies CSAREASSYEQYF.

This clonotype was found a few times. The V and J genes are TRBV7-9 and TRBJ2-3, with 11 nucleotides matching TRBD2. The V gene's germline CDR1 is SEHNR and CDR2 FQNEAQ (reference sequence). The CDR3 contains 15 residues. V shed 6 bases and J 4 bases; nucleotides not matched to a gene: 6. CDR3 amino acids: CASSGSGGGADTQYF. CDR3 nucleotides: TGTGCCAGCAGTGGTAGCGGGGGGGGCGCAGATACGCAGTATTTT.

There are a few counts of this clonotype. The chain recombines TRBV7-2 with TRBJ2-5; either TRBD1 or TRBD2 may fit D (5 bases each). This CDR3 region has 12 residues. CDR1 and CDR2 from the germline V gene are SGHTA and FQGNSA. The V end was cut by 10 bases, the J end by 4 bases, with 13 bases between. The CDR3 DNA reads TGTGCCACCTACGGGACCCCAGAGACCCAGTACTTC. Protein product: CATYGTPETQYF.

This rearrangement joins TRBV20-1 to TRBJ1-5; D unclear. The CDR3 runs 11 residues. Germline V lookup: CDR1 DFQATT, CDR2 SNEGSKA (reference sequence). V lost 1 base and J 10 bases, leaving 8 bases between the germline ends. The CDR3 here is CSARGFLPQHF. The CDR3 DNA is TGCAGTGCTAGAGGATTCCTCCCCCAGCATTTT.

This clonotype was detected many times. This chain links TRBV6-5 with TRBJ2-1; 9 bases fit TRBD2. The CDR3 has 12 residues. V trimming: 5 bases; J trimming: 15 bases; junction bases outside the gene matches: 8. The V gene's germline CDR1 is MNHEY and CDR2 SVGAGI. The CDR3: CASSKTLAGWFF. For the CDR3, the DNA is TGTGCCAGCAGTAAGACTCTAGCGGGGTGGTTCTTC.

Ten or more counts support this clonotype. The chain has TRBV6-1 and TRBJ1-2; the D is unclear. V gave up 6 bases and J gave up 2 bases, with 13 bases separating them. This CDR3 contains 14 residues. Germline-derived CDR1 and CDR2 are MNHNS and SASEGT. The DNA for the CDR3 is TGTGCCAGCAGCGACAACCTGGCCAACTATGGCTACACCTTC. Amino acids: CASSDNLANYGYTF.

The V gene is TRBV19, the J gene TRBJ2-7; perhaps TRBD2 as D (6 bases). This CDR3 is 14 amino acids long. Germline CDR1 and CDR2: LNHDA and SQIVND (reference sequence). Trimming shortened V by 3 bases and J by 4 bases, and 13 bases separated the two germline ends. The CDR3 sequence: CASSMGRSGYEQYF. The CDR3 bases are TGTGCCAGTAGTATGGGGCGTAGCGGTTACGAGCAGTACTTC.

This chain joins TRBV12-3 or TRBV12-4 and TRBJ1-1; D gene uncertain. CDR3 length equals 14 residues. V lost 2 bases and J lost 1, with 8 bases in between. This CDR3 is CASSLTAGNTEAFF. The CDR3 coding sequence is TGTGCCAGCAGTTTAACCGCCGGGAACACTGAAGCTTTCTTT.

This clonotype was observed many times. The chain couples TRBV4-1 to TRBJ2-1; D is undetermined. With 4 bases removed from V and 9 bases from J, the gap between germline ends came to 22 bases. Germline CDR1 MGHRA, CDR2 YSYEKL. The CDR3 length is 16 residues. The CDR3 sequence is CASSLTTSYPLGEQFF. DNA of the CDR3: TGCGCCAGCAGCCTAACGACCTCTTACCCGTTGGGTGAGCAGTTCTTC.

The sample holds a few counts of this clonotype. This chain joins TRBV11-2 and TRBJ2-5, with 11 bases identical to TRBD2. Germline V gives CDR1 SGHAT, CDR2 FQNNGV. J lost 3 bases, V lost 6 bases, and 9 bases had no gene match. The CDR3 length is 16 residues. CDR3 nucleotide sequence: TGTGCCAGCAGGACAGGACTAGCGGGCCCTGAAGAGACCCAGTACTTC. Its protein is CASRTGLAGPEETQYF.

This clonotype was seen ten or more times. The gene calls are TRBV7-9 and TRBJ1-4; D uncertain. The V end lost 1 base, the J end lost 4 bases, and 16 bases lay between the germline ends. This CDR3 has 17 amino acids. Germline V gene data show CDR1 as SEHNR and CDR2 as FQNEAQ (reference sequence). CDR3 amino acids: CASSLGGRGPGNEKLFF. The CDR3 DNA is TGTGCCAGCAGCTTAGGAGGACGAGGGCCTGGTAATGAAAAACTGTTTTTT.

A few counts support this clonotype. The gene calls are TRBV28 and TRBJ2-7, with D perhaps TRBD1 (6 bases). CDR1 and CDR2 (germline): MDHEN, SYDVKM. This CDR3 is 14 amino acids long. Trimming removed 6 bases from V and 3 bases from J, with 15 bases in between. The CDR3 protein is CASSYDRLNYEQYF. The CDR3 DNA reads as TGTGCCAGCAGCTACGACAGGTTAAACTACGAGCAGTACTTC.

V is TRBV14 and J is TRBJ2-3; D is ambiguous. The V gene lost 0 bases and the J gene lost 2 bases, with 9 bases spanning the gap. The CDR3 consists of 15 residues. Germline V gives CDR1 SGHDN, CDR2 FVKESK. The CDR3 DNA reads TGTGCCAGCAGCCAAGATCGGATTCTCACAGATACGCAGTATTTT. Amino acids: CASSQDRILTDTQYF.